This TCR beta chain was recovered during a study of blood T cell repertoires in COVID-19. Profiling relied on immunoSEQ multiplex PCR, and the TCRdb table lists in-frame clones only, not all of them. The sample includes approximately 82,000 clones, about 85% of them seen just once. V was shortened by 9 bases and J by 7 bases, with 22 bases between the two germline ends. CDR1 and CDR2 from the germline V gene are SNHLY and FYNNEI. This CDR3 has 14 amino acids. The V call is TRBV2, the J call TRBJ2-7; D unclear. This sequence originates from a woman between 70 and 85 years old with active or convalescent COVID-19. Sequenced material: peripheral blood. CDR3 sequence (DNA): TGTGCCAGTTTAGGCCCCACCGGAGTTTGGGAGCAGTACTTC. This sequence encodes CASLGPTGVWEQYF. Drawing the rest from reference TRBV2 and TRBJ2-7, the complete variable domain is EPEVTQTPSHQVTQMGQEVILRCVPISNHLYFYWYRQILGQKVEFLVSFYNNEISEKSEIFDDQFSVERPDGSNFTLKIRSTKLEDSAMYFCASLGPTGVWEQYFGPGTRLTVT.